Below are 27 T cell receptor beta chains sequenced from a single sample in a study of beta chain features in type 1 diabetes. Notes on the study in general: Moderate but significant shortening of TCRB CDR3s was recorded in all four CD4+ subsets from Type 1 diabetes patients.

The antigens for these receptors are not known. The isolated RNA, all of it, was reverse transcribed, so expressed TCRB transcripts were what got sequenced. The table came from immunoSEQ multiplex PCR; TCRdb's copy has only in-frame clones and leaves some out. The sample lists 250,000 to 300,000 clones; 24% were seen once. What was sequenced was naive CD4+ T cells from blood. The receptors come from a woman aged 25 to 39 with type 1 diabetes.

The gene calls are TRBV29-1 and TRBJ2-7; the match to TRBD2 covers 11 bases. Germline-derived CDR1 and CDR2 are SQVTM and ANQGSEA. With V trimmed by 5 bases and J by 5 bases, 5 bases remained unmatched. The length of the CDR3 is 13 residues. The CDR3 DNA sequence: TGCAGCGTTCGAACTAGCGGGAGCGACGAGCAGTACTTC. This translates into CSVRTSGSDEQYF.

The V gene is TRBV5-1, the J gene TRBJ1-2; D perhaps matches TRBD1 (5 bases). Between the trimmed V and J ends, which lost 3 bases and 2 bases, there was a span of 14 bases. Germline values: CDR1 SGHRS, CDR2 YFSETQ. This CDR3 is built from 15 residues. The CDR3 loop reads CASSSLGQINYGYTF. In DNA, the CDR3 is TGCGCCAGCAGCTCCCTAGGACAAATAAACTATGGCTACACCTTC.

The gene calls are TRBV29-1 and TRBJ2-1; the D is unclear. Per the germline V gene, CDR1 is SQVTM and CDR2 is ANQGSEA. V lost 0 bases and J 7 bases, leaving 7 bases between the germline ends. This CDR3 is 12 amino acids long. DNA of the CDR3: TGCAGCGTTGAAGACTCTACGAATGAGCAGTTCTTC. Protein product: CSVEDSTNEQFF.

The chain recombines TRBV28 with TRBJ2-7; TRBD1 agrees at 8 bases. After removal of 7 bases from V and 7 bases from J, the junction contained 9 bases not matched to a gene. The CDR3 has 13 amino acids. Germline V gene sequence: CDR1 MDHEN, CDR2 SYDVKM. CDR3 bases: TGTGCCAGCAAGGTCAGGGGGCCGGTAGAGCAGTACTTC. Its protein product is CASKVRGPVEQYF. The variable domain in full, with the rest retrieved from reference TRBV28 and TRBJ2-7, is DVKVTQSSRYLVKRTGEKVFLECVQDMDHENMFWYRQDPGLGLRLIYFSYDVKMKEKGDIPEGYSVSREKKERFSLILESASTNQTSMYLCASKVRGPVEQYFGPGTRLTVT.

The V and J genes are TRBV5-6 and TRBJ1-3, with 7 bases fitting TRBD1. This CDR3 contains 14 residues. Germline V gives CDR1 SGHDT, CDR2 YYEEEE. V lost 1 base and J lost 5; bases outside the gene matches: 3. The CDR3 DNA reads TGTGCCAGCAGCTTGACAGGGGAGAGAAACACCATATATTTT. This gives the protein CASSLTGERNTIYF. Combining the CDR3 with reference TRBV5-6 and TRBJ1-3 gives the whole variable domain DAGVTQSPTHLIKTRGQQVTLRCSPKSGHDTVSWYQQALGQGPQFIFQYYEEEERQRGNFPDRFSGHQFPNYSSELNVNALLLGDSALYLCASSLTGERNTIYFGEGSWLTVV.

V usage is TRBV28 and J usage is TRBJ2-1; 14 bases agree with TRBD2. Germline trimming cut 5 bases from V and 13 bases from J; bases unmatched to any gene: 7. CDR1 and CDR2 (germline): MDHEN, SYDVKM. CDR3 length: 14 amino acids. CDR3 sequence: CASSTPGLAGAQFF. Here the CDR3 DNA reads TGTGCCAGCAGTACACCGGGACTAGCGGGAGCACAGTTCTTC. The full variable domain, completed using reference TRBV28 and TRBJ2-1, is DVKVTQSSRYLVKRTGEKVFLECVQDMDHENMFWYRQDPGLGLRLIYFSYDVKMKEKGDIPEGYSVSREKKERFSLILESASTNQTSMYLCASSTPGLAGAQFFGPGTRLTVL.

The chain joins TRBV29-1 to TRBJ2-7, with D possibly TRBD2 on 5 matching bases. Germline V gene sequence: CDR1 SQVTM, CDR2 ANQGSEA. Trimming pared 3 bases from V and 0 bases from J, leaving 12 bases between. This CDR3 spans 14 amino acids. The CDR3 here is CSVEAGIHSYEQYF. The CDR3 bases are TGCAGCGTTGAGGCCGGGATCCACTCCTACGAGCAGTACTTC.

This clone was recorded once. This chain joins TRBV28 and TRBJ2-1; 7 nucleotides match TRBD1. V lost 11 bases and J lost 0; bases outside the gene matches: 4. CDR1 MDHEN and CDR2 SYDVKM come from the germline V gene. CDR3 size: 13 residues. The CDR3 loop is CASSGGSYNEQFF. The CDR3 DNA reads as TGTGCCTCTTCAGGGGGCTCCTACAATGAGCAGTTCTTC.

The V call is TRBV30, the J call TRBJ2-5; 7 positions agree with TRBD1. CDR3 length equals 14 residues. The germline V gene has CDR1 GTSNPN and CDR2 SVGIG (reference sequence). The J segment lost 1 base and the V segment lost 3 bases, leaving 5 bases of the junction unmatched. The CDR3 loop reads CAWSFGTAQETQYF. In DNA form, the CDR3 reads TGTGCCTGGAGCTTCGGGACAGCCCAAGAGACCCAGTACTTC. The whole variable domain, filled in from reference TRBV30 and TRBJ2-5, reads SQTIHQWPATLVQPVGSPLSLECTVEGTSNPNLYWYRQAAGRGLQLLFYSVGIGQISSEVPQNLSASRPQDRQFILSSKKLLLSDSGFYLCAWSFGTAQETQYFGPGTRLLVL.

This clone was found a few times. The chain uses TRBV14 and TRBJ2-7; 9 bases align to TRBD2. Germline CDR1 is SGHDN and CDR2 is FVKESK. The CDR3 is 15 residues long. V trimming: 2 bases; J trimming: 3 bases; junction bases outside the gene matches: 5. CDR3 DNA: TGTGCCAGCAGCCAACACGGTAGCGGGGGCTACGAGCAGTACTTC. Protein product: CASSQHGSGGYEQYF.

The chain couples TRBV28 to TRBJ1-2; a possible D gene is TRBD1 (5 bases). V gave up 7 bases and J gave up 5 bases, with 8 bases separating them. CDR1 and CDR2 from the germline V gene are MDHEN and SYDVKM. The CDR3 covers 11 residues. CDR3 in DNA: TGTGCCAGCACTAAGGGGTATGGCTACACCTTC. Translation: CASTKGYGYTF.

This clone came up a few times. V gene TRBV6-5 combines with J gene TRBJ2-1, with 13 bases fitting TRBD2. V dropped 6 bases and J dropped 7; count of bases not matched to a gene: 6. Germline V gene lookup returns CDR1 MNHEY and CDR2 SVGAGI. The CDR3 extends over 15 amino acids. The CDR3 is CASSRGLAGVNEQFF. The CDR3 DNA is TGTGCCAGCAGCCGCGGACTAGCGGGAGTTAATGAGCAGTTCTTC.

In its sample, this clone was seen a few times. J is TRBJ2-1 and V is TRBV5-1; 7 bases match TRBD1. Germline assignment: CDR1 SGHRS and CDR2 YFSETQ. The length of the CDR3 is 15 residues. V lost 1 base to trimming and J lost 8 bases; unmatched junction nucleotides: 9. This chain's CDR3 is CASSLPPDRADEQFF. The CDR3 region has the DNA TGCGCCAGCAGCTTGCCCCCCGACAGGGCGGATGAGCAGTTCTTC.

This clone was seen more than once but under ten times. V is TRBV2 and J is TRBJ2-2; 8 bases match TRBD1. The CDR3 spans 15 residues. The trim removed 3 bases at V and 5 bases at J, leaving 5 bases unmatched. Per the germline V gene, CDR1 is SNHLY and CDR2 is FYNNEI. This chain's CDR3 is CASSDGQGRTGELFF. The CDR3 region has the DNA TGTGCCAGCAGTGATGGACAGGGAAGGACCGGGGAGCTGTTTTTT.

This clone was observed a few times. CDR3 region: CASSTGASGNTIYF. CDR3 nucleotide sequence: TGTGCCAGCAGTACAGGGGCCTCAGGAAACACCATATATTTT. The gene calls are TRBV7-3 and TRBJ1-3; 7 bases are shared with TRBD1. Germline CDR1 and CDR2: SGHTA and FQGTGA. The CDR3 covers 14 residues. V lost 6 bases and J lost 4; bases outside the gene matches: 6. Full variable domain (outside the CDR3, taken from reference TRBV7-3 and TRBJ1-3): GAGVSQTPSNKVTEKGKYVELRCDPISGHTALYWYRQSLGQGPEFLIYFQGTGAADDSGLPNDRFFAVRPEGSVSTLKIQRTERGDSAVYLCASSTGASGNTIYFGEGSWLTVV.

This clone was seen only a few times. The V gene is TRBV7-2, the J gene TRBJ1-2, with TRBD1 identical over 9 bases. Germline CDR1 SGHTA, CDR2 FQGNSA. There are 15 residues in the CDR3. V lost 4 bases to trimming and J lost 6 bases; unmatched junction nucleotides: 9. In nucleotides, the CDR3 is TGTGCCAGCAGCTCTTCTAGGACAGGGGTGGATGGCTACACCTTC. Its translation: CASSSSRTGVDGYTF.

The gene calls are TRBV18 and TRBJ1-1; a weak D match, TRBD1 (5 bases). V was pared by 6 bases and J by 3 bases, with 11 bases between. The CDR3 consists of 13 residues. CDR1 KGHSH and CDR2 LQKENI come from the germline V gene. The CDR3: CASSQGPDTEAFF. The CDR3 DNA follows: TGTGCCAGCTCCCAGGGCCCGGACACTGAAGCTTTCTTT.

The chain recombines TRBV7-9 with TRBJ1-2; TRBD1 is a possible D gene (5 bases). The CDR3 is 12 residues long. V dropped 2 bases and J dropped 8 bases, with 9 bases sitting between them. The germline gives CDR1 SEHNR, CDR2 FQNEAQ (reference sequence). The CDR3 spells CASSLLGEGYTF. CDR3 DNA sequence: TGTGCCAGCAGCTTACTAGGGGAAGGCTACACCTTC.

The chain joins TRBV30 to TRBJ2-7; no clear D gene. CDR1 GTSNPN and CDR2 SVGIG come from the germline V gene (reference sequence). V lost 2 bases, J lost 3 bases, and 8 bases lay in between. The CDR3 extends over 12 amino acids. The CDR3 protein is CAWSSYSYEQYF. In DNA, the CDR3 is TGTGCCTGGAGTAGTTACAGCTACGAGCAGTACTTC.

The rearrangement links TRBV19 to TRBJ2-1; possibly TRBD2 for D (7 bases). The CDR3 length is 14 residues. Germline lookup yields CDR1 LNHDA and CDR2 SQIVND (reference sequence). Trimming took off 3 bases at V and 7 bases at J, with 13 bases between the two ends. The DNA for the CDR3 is TGTGCCAGTAGTATTGGCGGGGGCGTGAATGAGCAGTTCTTC. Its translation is CASSIGGGVNEQFF.

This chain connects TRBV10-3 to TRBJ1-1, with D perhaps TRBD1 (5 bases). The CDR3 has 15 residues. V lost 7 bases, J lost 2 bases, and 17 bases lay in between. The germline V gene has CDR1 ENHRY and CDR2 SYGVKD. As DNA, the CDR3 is TGTGCCATCACCCCCAGGGAATTGGGAAACACTGAAGCTTTCTTT. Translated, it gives CAITPRELGNTEAFF.

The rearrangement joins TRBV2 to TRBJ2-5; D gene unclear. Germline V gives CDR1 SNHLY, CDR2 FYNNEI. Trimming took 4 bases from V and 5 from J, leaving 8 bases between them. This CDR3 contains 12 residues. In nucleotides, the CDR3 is TGTGCCAGCAGTGTGACACGGGAGACCCAGTACTTC. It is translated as CASSVTRETQYF.

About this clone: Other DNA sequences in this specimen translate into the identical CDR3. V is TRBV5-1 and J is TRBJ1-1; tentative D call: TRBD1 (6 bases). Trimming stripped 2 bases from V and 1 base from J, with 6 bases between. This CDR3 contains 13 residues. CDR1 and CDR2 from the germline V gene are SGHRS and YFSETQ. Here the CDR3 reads CASSLQGNTEAFF. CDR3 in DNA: TGCGCCAGCAGCTTACAGGGGAACACTGAAGCTTTCTTT. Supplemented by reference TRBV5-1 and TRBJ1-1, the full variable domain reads KAGVTQTPRYLIKTRGQQVTLSCSPISGHRSVSWYQQTPGQGLQFLFEYFSETQRNKGNFPGRFSGRQFSNSRSEMNVSTLELGDSALYLCASSLQGNTEAFFGQGTRLTVV.

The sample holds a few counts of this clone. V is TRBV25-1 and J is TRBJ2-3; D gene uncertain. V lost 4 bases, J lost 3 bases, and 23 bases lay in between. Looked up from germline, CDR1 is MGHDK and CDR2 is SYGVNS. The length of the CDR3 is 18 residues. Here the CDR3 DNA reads TGTGCCAGCAGTGGCCATCTTGGGCCGTATATACGGACAGATACGCAGTATTTT. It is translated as CASSGHLGPYIRTDTQYF.

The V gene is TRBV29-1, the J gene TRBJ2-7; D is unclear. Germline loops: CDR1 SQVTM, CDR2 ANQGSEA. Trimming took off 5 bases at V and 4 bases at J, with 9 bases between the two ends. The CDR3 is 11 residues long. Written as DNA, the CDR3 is TGCAGCGTTCTTGCGGATTACGAGCAGTACTTC. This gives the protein CSVLADYEQYF.

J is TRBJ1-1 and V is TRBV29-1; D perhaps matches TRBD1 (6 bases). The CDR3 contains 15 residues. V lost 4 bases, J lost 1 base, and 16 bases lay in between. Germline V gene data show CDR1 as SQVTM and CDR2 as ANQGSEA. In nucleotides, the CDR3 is TGCAGCGTTGCTCCCCAGGGGTTTGGGAACACTGAAGCTTTCTTT. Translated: CSVAPQGFGNTEAFF.

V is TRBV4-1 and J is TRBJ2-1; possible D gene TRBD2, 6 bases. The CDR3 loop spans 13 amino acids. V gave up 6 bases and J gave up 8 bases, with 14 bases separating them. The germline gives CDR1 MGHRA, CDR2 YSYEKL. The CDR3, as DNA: TGCGCCAGCAGGGGGACTCCCTTAGATGAGCAGTTCTTC. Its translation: CASRGTPLDEQFF.